This entry describes one T cell receptor (beta chain). Its recognized antigen is unknown. Via the germline V gene (reference sequence), CDR1 is SGHNT and CDR2 YYREEE. The CDR3 goes from the cysteine to the phenylalanine over 16 residues. Only CDR3 DNA remains: 48 bases, in frame from the first base. For this chain, trimming is 4 bases at the V end and 6 bases at the J end, and the number of junction bases without a gene match is 13. Library creation used the immunoSEQ multiplex PCR assay. The multiplex PCR relied on a mix of 60 forward primers for TCR Vbeta segments and 13 reverse primers for TCR Jbeta segments. Amplification of the CDR3 region of rearranged TCR beta genes was performed with a multiplex PCR assay on genomic DNA. On the Illumina HiSeq System, the amplified TCR beta libraries were sequenced as 87-base-pair reads. The authors' analysis ran thus. In a later analysis, some 80 million unique TCR beta chains were counted across the 500 to 850 repertoires, and about 10 million of these chains were shared by at least two donors. A nearest-neighbor algorithm error-corrected the raw reads and collapsed the reads into unique sequences, merging closely related sequences to remove PCR and sequencing errors. Alignment of CDR3 sequences to IMGT reference sequences was used to assign V, D and J gene segments. For a sequence to be retained, a match of at least six nucleotides was required to both a V gene segment and a J gene segment. Rearrangements were called productive when the CDR3 lacked stop codons and stayed in frame with V and J; all others were non-productive. Following IMGT convention, CDR3 was defined as the stretch from the second conserved V-encoded cysteine to the conserved J-encoded phenylalanine. In an earlier analysis of some 550 of the donors, sequences lacking an unambiguous match to a single V gene segment were excluded. In an earlier analysis of roughly 600 of the donors, a V segment was called functional when productive rearrangements were above 56.7%, and segregating when the standard deviation between donors exceeded 5%. To diagnose cytomegalovirus status from the catalog of TCR beta chain sequences, a statistical classification framework was built. V and J gene assignment, in a later analysis, came from comparing TCR nucleotide sequences with IMGT/GENE-DB human TR gene sequences. In a later analysis, CDR3 sequences and most-parsimonious VDJ recombination scenarios were assigned using the TCRdist pipeline. In a later analysis, each TCR beta chain was defined by its CDR3 amino acid sequence together with its V-gene family, and reads lacking a unique V-gene family were excluded. In a later analysis, around 600 highly shared, low-generation-probability nucleotide sequences were removed to address suspected cross-contamination and a sequencing artifact. In a later analysis, a clonal expansion index for each public chain was calculated from normalized within-repertoire ranks of inferred template counts. A later analysis computed generation probabilities with a VDJ recombination model fitted to out-of-frame rearrangements, and checked the results against IGoR. In a later analysis, hypergeometric tests were used to score TCR-TCR, TCR-HLA and TCR-CMV co-occurrence, with a repertoire-size bias correction applied to TCR pairs. False discovery rates were estimated in a later analysis by permuting HLA or CMV assignments 20 times. In a later analysis, co-occurring TCRs were grouped using DBSCAN, with TCRdist sequence similarity added in when clustering inside HLA-allele-positive subsets. Co-occurrence clustering excluded repertoires with fewer than 30,000 or more than 120,000 public chains, plus five with anomalous nucleotide sharing. TCRdb holds this immuneACCESS table with in-frame rearrangements only. Some clones are missing; in checked studies, unresolved V genes explain under half, and the rest has no known cause. The V and J calls and the clone size are those of that table, but D and trimming were determined from the DNA. This sample's table carries 160,000 or so clones. Of the sample, 2% to 2.5% falls within the top ten clones.

The data originate from a study of cytomegalovirus exposure and HLA in healthy donors listed by TCRdb under 2017. Notes on the research overall: According to an earlier analysis of 587 of the donors, some 170 million T cells yielded over 90 million unique TCR beta sequences and approximately 280 Gb of sequence data. Roughly 300 gigabases of sequencing data and approximately 84 million unique TCR sequences were included in an early release covering roughly 600 HLA-typed donors. Among the roughly 390 genotyped donors, around 79% belonged to the genetic ancestry cluster associated with self-reported Caucasian donors. The study was designed to test whether signatures of past pathogen exposure could be identified by cataloging public T cell receptors. The study profiled the T cell repertoires of 500 to 800 subjects by immunosequencing and related them to cytomegalovirus serostatus. Along with the approximately 650-subject first cohort, a separate validation cohort of over 90 different subjects was used. To predict cytomegalovirus infection status, the study brought together high-throughput TCR immunosequencing, statistical association of individual TCRs with disease status, and machine learning. To study patterns of TCR occurrence, a later analysis re-analyzed previously published TCR beta repertoires from more than 550 donors and added high-resolution HLA genotyping. Rather than drawing on any new phenotypic data, the later analysis identified candidate immune exposures from TCR beta sequences and the way those sequences occurred across donors. An earlier analysis of roughly 580 of the donors used high-throughput TCR beta sequencing to judge whether each TCR beta V gene segment behaved as functional or pseudogenic. Alongside the repertoire data, information on donor age, sex, ethnicity and CMV serostatus was compiled. A later genetic analysis took genome-wide SNP genotypes for about three fifths of the 666 donors and used that subset as a discovery cohort. Every repertoire in the discovery cohort had been generated on one and the same sequencing platform. Both class I and class II loci were covered by HLA typing, at four-digit resolution. Typing coverage differed by locus: A, B, C, DRB1 and DQB1 were typed in about 629-640 donors, DQA1 in 522, DPA1 in around 600, and DPB1 in just under 490. About 5 DR-DQ haplotypes were handled as single units for association and clustering, since linkage in the cohort was strong. Among 398 genotyped donors of the cohort, an average of about 240,000 unique TCR beta nucleotide sequences were sequenced per donor, about a sixth of them non-productive. The full study reports these points: A later analysis found that TCR association rates varied across HLA loci, with DRB1 alleles showing the most associated TCRs and HLA-C alleles the fewest. The sequencing pipeline was judged likely to have produced a cluster of highly shared sequence variants as a technical artifact. In a later genetic analysis, fewer N-insertions in productive TCRs were reported among donors in an Asian-associated ancestry cluster than the roughly 700-donor mean. The classifier was reported to diagnose cytomegalovirus status with high specificity and sensitivity in both the original cohort and the validation cohort. In a later analysis, most CMV-associated TCR beta chains were found to appear HLA-restricted, with HLA associations seemingly driven largely by CMV exposure. When HLA alleles, especially DR and DQ, strongly co-occurred, attributing TCR associations to individual alleles was difficult. Presence/absence analyses assumed roughly uniform sequencing depth across donors, an assumption that may not hold. The study gave a list of some 150 TCR beta chains associated with cytomegalovirus. HLA typing was unavailable for some donors at each locus, so association tests used only the typed subset. V-gene and J-gene trimming of TCR beta chains was associated with a missense DCLRE1C variant in a later genetic analysis, and the association was replicated in an independent cohort. Linkage disequilibrium might explain the correlated functional status among segregating V segments, but an unknown experimental factor could not be excluded. In this cohort, only TCR beta chains were sequenced, and detectable features were limited by the absence of alpha or paired-chain data. Immune exposure information for the cohort was limited to CMV serostatus. The 87-base-pair reads could not distinguish some IMGT-functional V segments, including TRBV6-2 and TRBV6-3, so those segments were excluded. A further reported finding was that TCR beta sequences accurately predicted the HLA-A and HLA-B alleles for most subjects in the first cohort. A few of the identified cytomegalovirus-associated TCR beta chains were confirmed in vitro to be specific for cytomegalovirus antigens. A later analysis associated some 17,000 TCR beta sequences with specific HLA alleles at a false discovery rate of 0.05. In a later analysis, several top co-occurrence clusters were reported to appear linked to parvovirus B19, influenza, CMV and Epstein-Barr virus. In a later analysis, HLA-associated TCR beta chains were found to be more clonally expanded and to have lower generation probabilities than equally common non-associated chains. Broadly in line with IMGT annotations, most TCR beta V segments showed up in productive rearrangements about 87% or about 30% of the time in an earlier analysis of 450 to 750 of the donors. It was suggested by the authors that the approach could potentially be generalized to other disease states and immunological phenotypes. While some public TCRs were present in many individuals, most TCR sequences turned up only very rarely across donors. About 17 rarely observed V segments, including chromosome 9 orphons, were excluded from the earlier analysis of about 610 of the donors because counts were too low.

In total, approximately 690 healthy bone marrow donors made up the cohort. Cohort members were all nominally healthy when sampled, although unrecorded immune exposures were likely present. The donor tested CMV seronegative and was one of the 352 seronegative cohort members. Every donor gave a peripheral blood sample, and the peripheral blood mononuclear cells from that sample were used for TCR beta sequencing. The Qiagen DNeasy Blood Extraction Kit was used to extract genomic DNA from the blood cell samples. The clonotype comes from a young man in good health and CMV-seronegative. Sample: PBMCs. Recombination joined TRBV5-4 with TRBJ2-7, with 10 middle bases fitting TRBD2. Here is the DNA: TGTGCCAGCAGCCTAGGGGTGCTAGCGGGAGTCCGCGAGCAGTACTTC. This translates into CASSLGVLAGVREQYF. Supplemented by the reference TRBV5-4 and TRBJ2-7 proteins around the CDR3, the complete variable domain is ETGVTQSPTHLIKTRGQQVTLRCSSQSGHNTVSWYQQALGQGPQFIFQYYREEENGRGNFPPRFSGLQFPNYSSELNVNALELDDSALYLCASSLGVLAGVREQYFGPGTRLTVT.